This TCR beta chain was profiled in a study of blood T cell dynamics during melanoma immunotherapy. Study at large: Patients with metastatic melanoma got pembrolizumab or nivolumab-ipilimumab as first-line care.

Per germline, CDR1 GTSNPN and CDR2 SVGIG (reference sequence). The CDR3 consists of 18 residues. V lost 2 bases and J lost 0, with 20 bases in between. Indicated time point: pre-treatment baseline. Every bulk PBMC sample received the same 350 ng of DNA. This table comes from immunoSEQ multiplex PCR, and its TCRdb copy is limited to in-frame clones, with some not included. The profile shows roughly 16,000 clones, 75% to 85% of them singletons. Source: blood, taken from a patient treated with checkpoint blockade. The clonotype comes from a human donor with melanoma. The V gene is TRBV30, the J gene TRBJ1-3, with D perhaps matching TRBD1 (6 bases). The CDR3, as DNA: TGTGCCTGGAGTTACCCCCGGGGACAAGCAAACTCTGGAAACACCATATATTTT. Translating it yields CAWSYPRGQANSGNTIYF.